A selection of T cell receptor beta chains follows, all from one sample in a study of blood T cell repertoires in COVID-19. TCRdb's table, derived via immunoSEQ multiplex PCR, lists solely in-frame clones and lacks some. The repertoire has 150,000 or so clones, 85% to 90% of them found once; the top ten carry about 15%. Material for sequencing was peripheral blood. Receptor source: a woman in her 40s with acute or convalescent COVID-19. CDR3s include the opening cysteine and the closing phenylalanine or tryptophan. A D gene is named only where the DNA matches it firmly. Clone size is given for some rows only: seen once, a few or many times, or a class if the clone is expanded.

>TRBJ2-3|-|TRBV4-1|-|14
CASSPGHPTDTQYF
TGCGCCAGCAGCCCGGGACATCCCACAGATACGCAGTATTTT
>TRBJ2-2|TRBD2|TRBV4-2|-|15
CASSQEAGGPGELFF
TGTGCCAGCAGCCAAGAAGCGGGAGGGCCCGGGGAGCTGTTTTTT
>TRBJ2-7|-|TRBV27|-|13
CASSLRASYEQYF
TGTGCCAGCAGTTTGAGAGCCTCCTACGAGCAGTACTTC
>TRBJ2-5|-|TRBV5-1|-|13
CASSLTLRETQYF
TGCGCCAGCAGCTTGACCCTACGGGAGACCCAGTACTTC
>TRBJ2-2|-|TRBV19|-|15
CASSIGEWGTGELFF
TGTGCCAGTAGTATAGGGGAGTGGGGCACCGGGGAGCTGTTTTTT
>TRBJ2-3|-|TRBV3-1/TRBV3-2|few|14
CASSQSLAPDTQYF
TGTGCCAGCAGCCAATCCCTAGCTCCAGATACGCAGTATTTT
>TRBJ1-2|-|TRBV30|-|13
CAWRGRANYGYTF
TGTGCCTGGAGGGGCCGCGCTAACTATGGCTACACCTTC
>TRBJ2-2|TRBD1|TRBV5-1|-|17
CASSRPGQGVGTGELFF
TGCGCCAGCAGCCGACCGGGACAGGGGGTTGGGACCGGGGAGCTGTTTTTT
>TRBJ1-2|TRBD1|TRBV5-1|-|14
CASSSTGGFYGYTF
TGCGCCAGCAGCTCCACAGGGGGTTTCTATGGCTACACCTTC
>TRBJ1-6|-|TRBV5-1|-|15
CASSLVGTGDSPLHF
TGCGCCAGCAGCTTGGTTGGGACGGGGGATTCACCCCTCCACTTT
>TRBJ2-3|TRBD1|TRBV5-1|-|15
CASSFGTGGADTQYF
TGCGCCAGCAGCTTCGGGACAGGAGGCGCAGATACGCAGTATTTT
>TRBJ2-7|TRBD2|TRBV5-6|once|14
CASSRTSTAYEQYF
TGTGCCAGCAGCCGGACTAGCACCGCGTACGAGCAGTACTTC
>TRBJ2-3|TRBD2|TRBV4-2|-|16
CASSQGTGGSTDTQYF
TGTGCCAGCAGCCAGGGCACGGGGGGAAGCACAGATACGCAGTATTTT
>TRBJ1-2|-|TRBV30|-|13
CAWSVTGNYGYTF
TGTGCCTGGAGTGTTACGGGTAACTATGGCTACACCTTC